This is a list of T cell receptor beta chains from one sample in a study of response to subunit inactivated influenza vaccine. MiXCR, applied by TCRdb to the RT-PCR reads, yields one record per CDR3 protein. This sample carries 290,000 or so distinct CDR3 sequences, roughly 22% of them seen once, and the ten largest clones take 10% to 13%. Sequences were derived from PBMCs from blood, sampled around 22 months after vaccination. The receptor source for this set is a man between 50 and 75 years old who received an inactivated influenza vaccine. Both conserved end residues are part of each CDR3. The D gene is left open where the match is weak. Clone size is not always given. Where it is, it says once, few, many or a class for expanded clones.

D	size	J	V	DNA	CDR3
TRBD2	.	TRBJ2-3	TRBV20-1	TGCAGTGGTGGTAGCGGGAGTGTTGATACGCAGTATTTT	CSGGSGSVDTQYF
.	many	TRBJ1-1	TRBV12-3/TRBV12-4	TGTGCCAGCAGTTTACCAGATGAAGCTTTCTTT	CASSLPDEAFF
TRBD1	many	TRBJ1-2	TRBV5-6	TGTGCCAGCAGTCCCGGCGGGACAGTATATGGCTACACCTTC	CASSPGGTVYGYTF
.	.	TRBJ1-2	TRBV4-2	TGTGCCAGCAGCCAAGAACTTGTAAGGGTGGGATTTAACTATGGCTACACCTTC	CASSQELVRVGFNYGYTF
TRBD2	few	TRBJ2-1	TRBV10-3	TGTGCCATCAGTGATTCCAAGACTAGCGAGTCCTACAATGAGCAGTTCTTC	CAISDSKTSESYNEQFF
TRBD2	.	TRBJ2-4	TRBV6-2/TRBV6-3	TGTGCCAGCAGCCATAGGACTAGCGGATCCAAAAACATTCAGTACTTC	CASSHRTSGSKNIQYF
TRBD1	few	TRBJ2-7	TRBV7-6	TGTGCCAGCAGCGTTACAGGGGCCTACGAGCAGTACTTC	CASSVTGAYEQYF
TRBD1	.	TRBJ2-1	TRBV5-1	TGCGCCAGCAGCTTGCAGGGGGCAAATGAGCAGTTCTTC	CASSLQGANEQFF
.	many	TRBJ1-2	TRBV5-1	TGCGCCAGCAGCTTGGCGAGGGGGGATGACTATGGCTACACCTTC	CASSLARGDDYGYTF
.	few	TRBJ1-5	TRBV9	TGTGCCAGCAGCGTAGATGGGAGCAGCAATCAGCCCCAGCATTTT	CASSVDGSSNQPQHF
TRBD1	.	TRBJ2-5	TRBV7-2	TGTGCCAGCAGCTCATATCAGGGGGCCGTCTACGAGACCCAGTACTTC	CASSSYQGAVYETQYF
.	many	TRBJ2-6	TRBV28	TGTGCCAGCAGTTTTTGGCAGACTGCAGTCTCTGGGGCCAACGTCCTGACTTTC	CASSFWQTAVSGANVLTF
.	.	TRBJ1-1	TRBV7-2	TGTGCCAGCAGCTTAGCTCAGGGATCGGGCACTGAAGCTTTCTTT	CASSLAQGSGTEAFF
TRBD1	few	TRBJ2-2	TRBV5-6	TGTGCCAGCAGCTTTTCGCGACAGGGTACCACCGGGGAGCTGTTTTTT	CASSFSRQGTTGELFF
.	few	TRBJ1-6	TRBV10-3	TGTGCCATCAGTGAGTCCGAGGCCTTACTAAATTCACCCCTCCACTTT	CAISESEALLNSPLHF
TRBD2	few	TRBJ2-3	TRBV11-2	TGTGCCAGCAGCCACAATCCTAGCGGGGGAGTTGCGCAGTATTTT	CASSHNPSGGVAQYF